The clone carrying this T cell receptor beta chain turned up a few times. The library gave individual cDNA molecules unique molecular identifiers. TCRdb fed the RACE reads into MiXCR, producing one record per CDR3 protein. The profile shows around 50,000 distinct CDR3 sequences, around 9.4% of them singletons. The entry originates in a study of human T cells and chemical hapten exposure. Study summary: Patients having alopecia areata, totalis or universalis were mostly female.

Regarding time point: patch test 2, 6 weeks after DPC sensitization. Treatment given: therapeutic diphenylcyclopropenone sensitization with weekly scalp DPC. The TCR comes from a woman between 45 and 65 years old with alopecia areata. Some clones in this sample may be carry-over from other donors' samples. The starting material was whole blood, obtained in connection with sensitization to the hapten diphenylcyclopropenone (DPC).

This chain's CDR3 is CASRKDRVEKLFF. CDR3 DNA: TGTGCCAGCAGAAAGGACAGAGTTGAAAAACTGTTTTTT. The chain joins TRBV5-5 to TRBJ1-4; D is perhaps TRBD1 (6 bases). CDR3 length: 13 amino acids. Deletions cut 5 bases from V and 7 bases from J, with 12 bases between. CDR1 and CDR2 from the germline V gene are SGHKS and YYEKEE (reference sequence).